This passage covers 10 T cell receptor beta chains from one sample sequenced in a study. TCRdb used MiXCR to reprocess the RT-PCR reads, holding one entry per CDR3 protein. The repertoire holds hundreds of thousands of distinct CDR3 sequences, with about 14% as singletons. The sequenced sample was memory CD4+ T cells from blood. These receptors all stem from a female donor in good health, serving as a healthy control.

The chain couples TRBV7-9 to TRBJ2-5; D is perhaps TRBD1 (6 bases). Trimming cost V 3 bases and J 2 bases, with 13 bases left between them. This CDR3 has 15 amino acids. Germline CDR1 and CDR2: SEHNR and FQNEAQ (reference sequence). The CDR3 loop is CASSFDLGQQETQYF. The CDR3 DNA sequence: TGTGCCAGCAGCTTTGACCTAGGACAGCAAGAGACCCAGTACTTC.

The chain is built from TRBV7-2 and TRBJ2-7; TRBD2 matches 9 bases. The CDR3 sequence is 15 residues long. The germline CDR1 and CDR2 sequences are SGHTA and FQGNSA. With 5 bases clipped from V and 3 bases from J, the junction kept 8 bases outside the gene matches. CDR3 residues: CASSPSGVLHYEQYF. The CDR3 DNA follows: TGTGCCAGCAGCCCTAGCGGGGTGCTGCACTACGAGCAGTACTTC.

This chain uses TRBV21-1 with TRBJ2-5. TRBV21-1 is a pseudogene segment. This CDR3 has 16 residues. The CDR3 loop is CASSSKGPGLEETQYF. CDR3 sequence (DNA): TGTGCCAGCAGCTCCAAAGGTCCAGGTTTAGAAGAGACCCAGTACTTC.

The chain employs TRBV6-2 or TRBV6-3 and TRBJ1-2; D gene unclear. Trimming stripped 6 bases from V and 10 bases from J, with 15 bases between. The CDR3 runs to 12 residues. Germline values: CDR1 MNHEY, CDR2 SVGEGT. The CDR3 loop reads CASSAGPVAYTF. The CDR3 DNA reads TGTGCCAGCAGCGCCGGTCCAGTGGCCTACACCTTC.

V gene TRBV10-2 combines with J gene TRBJ1-5; D possibly corresponds to TRBD1 (6 bases). Trimming left V 8 bases short and J 3 bases short, with 11 bases between. CDR3 length: 13 residues. The germline V gene has CDR1 WSHSY and CDR2 SAAADI. The CDR3 bases are TGCGCCAGCCGCAGACAGGTCAATCAGCCCCAGCATTTT. Its protein is CASRRQVNQPQHF.

This clonotype came up a few times. This sequence joins TRBV12-3 or TRBV12-4 and TRBJ2-7; 7 nucleotides match TRBD1. The CDR3 has 14 residues. J gave up 2 bases and V 7 bases, and 8 bases lay outside the gene matches. For the CDR3, the DNA is TGTGCCAGCACCAAGACAGGGCCCACCTACGAGCAGTACTTC. Translation: CASTKTGPTYEQYF.

In regard to this clonotype: The junction differs from germline at one of its ends, possibly a read error. The V gene is TRBV4-3, the J gene TRBJ1-5; no reliable D call. The CDR3 runs to 13 residues. In germline, CDR1 is LGHNA, CDR2 YSLEER. CDR3 sequence reads: CACSQEALQPQHF. CDR3 in DNA: TGCGCCTGCAGCCAAGAGGCTCTTCAGCCCCAGCATTTT.

This clonotype showed up many times. This chain links TRBV15 with TRBJ2-7; 7 positions agree with TRBD1. Germline CDR1 and CDR2: LNHNV and YYDKDF (reference sequence). The CDR3 totals 14 residues. The V gene end was trimmed by 5 bases and the J gene end by 0 bases; junction bases not matched to a gene: 4. CDR3 sequence: CATSRGGSSYEQYF. CDR3 coding DNA: TGTGCCACCAGCCGAGGGGGCAGCTCCTACGAGCAGTACTTC.

This clonotype was seen only a few times. The rearrangement joins TRBV12-3 or TRBV12-4 to TRBJ2-1; 8 nucleotides line up with TRBD2. Losses at the gene ends were 7 bases for V and 8 bases for J; bases not matched to a gene: 16. The CDR3 runs to 16 residues. The CDR3 sequence: CASTSRVGGALDEQFF. CDR3 sequence (DNA): TGTGCCAGCACCTCAAGGGTCGGGGGGGCCCTAGATGAGCAGTTCTTC.

The V and J genes are TRBV28 and TRBJ1-5; D may be TRBD1 (5 bases). The V gene's germline CDR1 is MDHEN and CDR2 SYDVKM. The CDR3 is made up of 16 amino acids. V was pared by 1 base and J by 6 bases, with 16 bases between. The CDR3 region has the DNA TGTGCCAGCAGTTTATTGGGAGGGGTCGCCGTTCAGCCCCAGCATTTT. Translated, it gives CASSLLGGVAVQPQHF.